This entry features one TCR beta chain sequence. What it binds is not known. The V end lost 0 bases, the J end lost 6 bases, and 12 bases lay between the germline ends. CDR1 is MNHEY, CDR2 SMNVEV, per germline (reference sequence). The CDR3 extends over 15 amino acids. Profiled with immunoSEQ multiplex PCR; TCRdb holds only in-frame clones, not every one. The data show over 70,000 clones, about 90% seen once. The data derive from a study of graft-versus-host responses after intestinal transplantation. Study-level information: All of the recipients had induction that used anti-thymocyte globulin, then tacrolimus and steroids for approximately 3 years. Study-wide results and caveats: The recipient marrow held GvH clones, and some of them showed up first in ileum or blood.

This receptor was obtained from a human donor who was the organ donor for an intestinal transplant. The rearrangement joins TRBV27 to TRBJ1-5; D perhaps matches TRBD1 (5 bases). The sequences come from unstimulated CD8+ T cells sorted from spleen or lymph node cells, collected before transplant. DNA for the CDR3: TGTGCCAGCAGTTTATCGAGCAGGGCTACTCAGCCCCAGCATTTT. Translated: CASSLSSRATQPQHF.